The 19 T cell receptor beta chains below were found in one sample sequenced in a study of OX40 agonist ivuxolimab in advanced cancers. TCRdb keeps only in-frame clones here, not all; method: immunoSEQ multiplex PCR. This sample has around 94,000 clones, with around 91% found just once. Sequences were derived from CD4+ or CD8+ T cells sorted from blood, sampled in a trial of the OX40 agonist ivuxolimab. The receptors shown here come from an adult with an advanced solid tumor such as melanoma, head and neck, liver or kidney cancer.

The CDR3 loop is CAWSSGLASGDTQYF. CDR3 nucleotides: TGTGCCTGGAGTTCGGGACTAGCGTCAGGAGATACGCAGTATTTT. The gene calls are TRBV30 and TRBJ2-3, with TRBD2 identical over 10 bases. The germline V gene encodes CDR1 GTSNPN and CDR2 SVGIG (reference sequence). V lost 2 bases and J lost 5; bases outside the gene matches: 7. The CDR3 runs to 15 residues.

This clone was seen once. This chain joins TRBV5-1 and TRBJ2-7; D unclear. With 0 bases removed from V and 1 base from J, the gap between germline ends came to 8 bases. CDR1 SGHRS and CDR2 YFSETQ come from the germline V gene. CDR3 length: 14 residues. Here the CDR3 reads CASSLAWRSYEQYF. CDR3 in DNA: TGCGCCAGCAGCTTGGCCTGGCGGTCCTACGAGCAGTACTTC.

V usage is TRBV7-2 and J usage is TRBJ2-5, with 9 bases that match TRBD1. Germline V CDR1 and CDR2: SGHTA, FQGNSA. Trimming removed 3 bases from V and 5 bases from J; junction bases left unmatched: 7. The CDR3 contains 15 residues. CDR3 coding DNA: TGTGCCAGCAGCTTCAACAGGGGGCGGGAGGAGACCCAGTACTTC. Translated, it gives CASSFNRGREETQYF.

This clone has more than one count but fewer than ten. The chain has TRBV9 and TRBJ1-1, with no clear D. The CDR3 consists of 13 residues. The V and J ends lost 0 bases and 3 bases respectively, with 6 bases between them. Per germline, CDR1 SGDLS and CDR2 YYNGEE. The CDR3 DNA reads TGTGCCAGCAGCGTAGCTACCGACACTGAAGCTTTCTTT. It encodes CASSVATDTEAFF. The entire variable domain, with the rest obtained from reference TRBV9 and TRBJ1-1, is as follows: DSGVTQTPKHLITATGQRVTLRCSPRSGDLSVYWYQQSLDQGLQFLIQYYNGEERAKGNILERFSAQQFPDLHSELNLSSLELGDSALYFCASSVATDTEAFFGQGTRLTVV.

The J gene is TRBJ2-5, the V gene TRBV7-9; 7 bases are shared with TRBD1. The germline V gene has CDR1 SEHNR and CDR2 FQNEAQ (reference sequence). V gave up 2 bases and J gave up 1 base; unmatched junction bases: 7. The CDR3 has 16 residues. This CDR3 reads CASSLITGASQETQYF. The CDR3 bases are TGTGCCAGCAGCTTAATCACAGGGGCCTCCCAAGAGACCCAGTACTTC.

Details on this clone: Other DNA sequences in this sample translate to the same CDR3. This sequence joins TRBV11-2 and TRBJ2-4; 7 positions agree with TRBD1. This CDR3 contains 17 residues. In germline, CDR1 is SGHAT, CDR2 FQNNGV. V shed 2 bases and J 7 bases; nucleotides not matched to a gene: 14. The CDR3 protein is CASSLIGGQLERNIQYF. The CDR3 DNA is TGTGCCAGCAGCTTAATAGGGGGCCAACTAGAACGCAACATTCAGTACTTC.

This sequence joins TRBV5-1 and TRBJ1-4; D unresolved. The CDR3 contains 17 residues. Per the germline V gene, CDR1 is SGHRS and CDR2 is YFSETQ. Trimming pared 3 bases from V and 7 bases from J, leaving 22 bases between. CDR3 protein: CASSSQGPVTRGEKLFF. In nucleotides, the CDR3 is TGCGCCAGCAGCTCCCAAGGTCCGGTCACACGAGGTGAAAAACTGTTTTTT.

V is TRBV28 and J is TRBJ2-6, with D perhaps being TRBD1 or TRBD2 (6 bases each). V lost 5 bases and J lost 2, with 16 bases in between. Germline assignment: CDR1 MDHEN and CDR2 SYDVKM. The CDR3 is made up of 17 amino acids. The CDR3 region has the DNA TGTGCCAGCAGTATCCAAGGGGGAGGCCCTGGGGCCAACGTCCTGACTTTC. This sequence encodes CASSIQGGGPGANVLTF.

The chain combines TRBV5-1 with TRBJ1-1; possibly TRBD1 for D (5 bases). CDR3 length: 13 amino acids. From germline, CDR1 is SGHRS and CDR2 YFSETQ. Trimming shortened V by 2 bases and J by 11 bases, and 16 bases separated the two germline ends. The DNA of the CDR3 is TGCGCCAGCAGCTTTGACTCCTACTGGGGGGCTTTCTTT. It translates to CASSFDSYWGAFF.

The V and J genes are TRBV28 and TRBJ2-5; TRBD1 might be the D (6 bases). The J call could be wrong; TRBJ2-7 is a better fit for the DNA end. The CDR3 consists of 13 residues. Germline V gives CDR1 MDHEN, CDR2 SYDVKM. CDR3 sequence reads: CATVTGSHYEQYF. The DNA for the CDR3 is TGTGCCACCGTAACAGGGTCCCACTACGAGCAGTACTTC.

The V call is TRBV30, the J call TRBJ1-1; D ambiguous. Trimming pared 0 bases from V and 3 bases from J, leaving 11 bases between. CDR1 and CDR2 from the germline V gene are GTSNPN and SVGIG (reference sequence). CDR3 length: 14 amino acids. DNA for the CDR3: TGTGCCTGGAGTGTACCTAATGGGTACACTGAAGCTTTCTTT. Its translation: CAWSVPNGYTEAFF. Looking up the rest from reference TRBV30 and TRBJ1-1 gives the full variable domain: SQTIHQWPATLVQPVGSPLSLECTVEGTSNPNLYWYRQAAGRGLQLLFYSVGIGQISSEVPQNLSASRPQDRQFILSSKKLLLSDSGFYLCAWSVPNGYTEAFFGQGTRLTVV.

The chain combines TRBV4-1 with TRBJ2-7; 12 bases align to TRBD2. The trim removed 2 bases at V and 5 bases at J, leaving 7 bases unmatched. Germline values: CDR1 MGHRA, CDR2 YSYEKL. The CDR3 length is 16 residues. In nucleotides, the CDR3 is TGCGCCAGCAGCCAACTTAGACTAGCGGGAGACCACGAGCAGTACTTC. Encoded protein: CASSQLRLAGDHEQYF.

The chain carries TRBV19 and TRBJ1-5; the match to TRBD1 covers 7 bases. The germline V gene has CDR1 LNHDA and CDR2 SQIVND (reference sequence). The ends lost 7 bases at V and 2 bases at J; junction bases unmatched: 5. This CDR3 is 14 amino acids long. The CDR3 is CASNHRGGNQPQHF. In DNA form, the CDR3 reads TGTGCCAGTAACCACAGGGGAGGCAATCAGCCCCAGCATTTT.

This clone was detected a few times. V is TRBV6-1 and J is TRBJ1-4, with D uncertain. The CDR3 has 14 amino acids. The ends were cut back, 1 base at V and 8 bases at J, with 11 bases in the middle. Germline V CDR1 and CDR2: MNHNS, SASEGT. DNA of the CDR3: TGTGCCAGCAGTGAAGGCCAGCCCTACGAAAAACTGTTTTTT. This codes for CASSEGQPYEKLFF.

Note on this clone: An end of the junction does not agree with germline; a read error may underlie this. The gene calls are TRBV7-7 and TRBJ2-3; TRBD2 aligns across 8 bases. The CDR3 extends over 14 amino acids. CDR1 and CDR2 (germline): SSHAT, FNYEAQ (reference sequence). The CDR3 DNA sequence: TGTGCTAGCAGCCAGGGACTAGAGACAGATACGCAGTATTTT. Residues: CASSQGLETDTQYF.

The J gene is TRBJ2-7, the V gene TRBV25-1, with 11 bases aligning to TRBD2. The CDR3 is 15 residues long. CDR1 MGHDK and CDR2 SYGVNS come from the germline V gene. V shed 4 bases, J shed 2 bases, and the junction held 4 bases outside the gene matches. CDR3 in DNA: TGTGCCAGCAGTGCGACTAGCGGGGTGACCTACGAGCAGTACTTC. It specifies CASSATSGVTYEQYF.

The chain recombines TRBV4-3 with TRBJ2-2; D not resolved. CDR1 LGHNA and CDR2 YSLEER come from the germline V gene. The CDR3 extends over 15 amino acids. Deletions cut 1 base from V and 1 base from J, with 7 bases between. The DNA for the CDR3 is TGCGCCAGCAGCCAAGCGAGTAGGAACACCGGGGAGCTGTTTTTT. Residues: CASSQASRNTGELFF.

The chain couples TRBV6-1 to TRBJ2-1; 13 bases agree with TRBD2. CDR1 and CDR2 from the germline V gene are MNHNS and SASEGT. This CDR3 has 17 residues. Germline trimming cut 4 bases from V and 9 bases from J; bases unmatched to any gene: 12. This CDR3 is CASSVLPRTSGSGEQFF. CDR3 coding DNA: TGTGCCAGCAGTGTCTTACCCCGGACTAGCGGGAGCGGTGAGCAGTTCTTC.

The J gene is TRBJ2-1, the V gene TRBV7-3; D call uncertain. CDR1 SGHTA and CDR2 FQGTGA come from the germline V gene. V was clipped by 1 base and J by 4 bases, with 11 bases between them. CDR3 size: 15 residues. This chain's CDR3 is CASSLNRAQYNEQFF. The CDR3 bases are TGTGCCAGCAGCTTAAACCGCGCCCAGTACAATGAGCAGTTCTTC.